The clone carrying this T cell receptor beta chain turned up a few times. Its target is not known. This sample is drawn from a study of cytomegalovirus exposure and HLA in healthy donors. The CDR3 sequence is 14 residues long. With V trimmed by 4 bases and J by 7 bases, 4 bases remained unmatched. Germline V lookup: CDR1 SGHRS, CDR2 YFSETQ. Repertoires were generated with immunoSEQ multiplex PCR, while TCRdb's copy carries only in-frame clones and drops some. In the table there are approximately 280,000 clones, just over 85% of which are singletons. The study, taken as a whole, reports: Rare TCR sequences dominated, though some public TCRs recurred in many donors. Cytomegalovirus-associated TCR beta chains were listed, numbering some 180.

Sequencing input: PBMCs. The chain employs TRBV5-1 and TRBJ1-6; 8 bases align to TRBD1. This receptor was obtained from a young woman in good health and CMV-seronegative. The CDR3 spells CASSVGQANSPLHF. The CDR3 DNA follows: TGCGCCAGCAGCGTGGGACAGGCAAATTCACCCCTCCACTTT.